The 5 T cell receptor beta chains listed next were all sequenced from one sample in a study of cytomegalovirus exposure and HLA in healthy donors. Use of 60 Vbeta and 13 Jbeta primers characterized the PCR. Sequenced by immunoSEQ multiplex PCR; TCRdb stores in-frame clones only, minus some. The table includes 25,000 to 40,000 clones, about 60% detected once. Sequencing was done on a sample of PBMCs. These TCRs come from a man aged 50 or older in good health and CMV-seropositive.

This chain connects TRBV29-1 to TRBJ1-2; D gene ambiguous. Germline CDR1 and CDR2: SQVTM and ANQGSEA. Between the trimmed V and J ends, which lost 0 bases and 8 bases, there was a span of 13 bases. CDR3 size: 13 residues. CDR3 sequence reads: CSVEDARPAGYTF. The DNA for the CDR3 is TGCAGCGTTGAAGATGCGAGGCCTGCGGGCTACACCTTC.

The CDR3 is CASSLYGGSGTEAFF. The CDR3, as DNA: TGTGCCAGCAGCTTATATGGGGGCTCGGGCACTGAAGCTTTCTTT. The chain joins TRBV11-1 to TRBJ1-1; a weak D match, TRBD1 (6 bases). This CDR3 region has 15 residues. The germline V and J ends were trimmed by 2 bases and 4 bases, with 14 bases remaining between them. Germline V gene lookup returns CDR1 SGHAT and CDR2 FQDESV (reference sequence).

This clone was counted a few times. CDR3 protein: CASSESGGRVNEQFF. The CDR3 DNA follows: TGTGCCAGCAGTGAATCGGGCGGGAGAGTGAATGAGCAGTTCTTC. V is TRBV2 and J is TRBJ2-1; 7 bases match TRBD2. Germline CDR1 is SNHLY and CDR2 is FYNNEI. This CDR3 spans 15 amino acids. V lost 2 bases, J lost 7 bases, and 8 bases stayed unmatched.

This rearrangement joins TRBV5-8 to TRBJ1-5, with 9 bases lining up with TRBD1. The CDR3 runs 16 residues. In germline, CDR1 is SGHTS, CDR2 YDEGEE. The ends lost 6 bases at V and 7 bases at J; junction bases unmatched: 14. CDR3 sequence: CASIKDRGNVLQPQHF. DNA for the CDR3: TGTGCCAGCATCAAAGACAGGGGGAATGTATTGCAGCCCCAGCATTTT.

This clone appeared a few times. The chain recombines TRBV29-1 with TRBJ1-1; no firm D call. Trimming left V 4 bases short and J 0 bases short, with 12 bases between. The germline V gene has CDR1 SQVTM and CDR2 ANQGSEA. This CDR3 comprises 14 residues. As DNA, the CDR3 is TGCAGCGTTGGTCCAGGAAGATTGAACACTGAAGCTTTCTTT. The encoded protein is CSVGPGRLNTEAFF.